A single sample gave rise to the 10 T cell receptor beta chains below, sequenced in a study of cytomegalovirus exposure and HLA in healthy donors. Both 60 Vbeta primers and 13 Jbeta primers went into the PCR. TCRdb's table, derived via immunoSEQ multiplex PCR, lists solely in-frame clones and lacks some. This sample has 250,000 to 350,000 clones; 75% to 90% occur once, and the top ten carry less than 4%. The sequenced sample consisted of PBMCs. The receptor set was obtained from a man between 35 and 55 years old in good health and CMV-seropositive.

The chain combines TRBV28 with TRBJ2-1, with 7 bases that match TRBD2. The germline gives CDR1 MDHEN, CDR2 SYDVKM. The CDR3 runs 15 residues. V was pared by 6 bases and J by 0 bases, with 5 bases of the junction left unmatched. The CDR3 protein is CASSELARSYNEQFF. DNA of the CDR3: TGTGCCAGCAGCGAACTAGCGCGCTCCTACAATGAGCAGTTCTTC.

This sequence joins TRBV9 and TRBJ1-2; no definite D call. The germline V gene encodes CDR1 SGDLS and CDR2 YYNGEE. V lost 0 bases to trimming and J lost 8 bases, with 14 bases between them. CDR3 length: 14 amino acids. In DNA, the CDR3 is TGTGCCAGCAGCGTAGTCCCGGAGAGGGTAGGCTACACCTTC. This codes for CASSVVPERVGYTF.

The genes are TRBV14 and TRBJ1-1; a possible D gene is TRBD1 (5 bases). The CDR3 loop spans 15 amino acids. The ends were cut back, 1 base at V and 4 bases at J, with 13 bases in the middle. CDR1 and CDR2 (germline): SGHDN, FVKESK. In nucleotides, the CDR3 is TGTGCCAGCAGCCAAGTTGTGGTTGACAGCACTGAAGCTTTCTTT. Translated, it gives CASSQVVVDSTEAFF.

This chain links TRBV20-1 with TRBJ2-3; tentatively, D is TRBD1 (5 bases). The CDR3 sequence is 11 residues long. CDR1 DFQATT and CDR2 SNEGSKA come from the germline V gene (reference sequence). Trimming removed 7 bases from V and 0 bases from J, with 5 bases in between. For the CDR3, the DNA is TGCAGTGGGGGCAGCACAGATACGCAGTATTTT. It specifies CSGGSTDTQYF.

The CDR3 sequence is CASSSRGTGFYGYTF. In nucleotides, the CDR3 is TGTGCCAGCAGTTCTCGTGGGACAGGTTTCTATGGCTACACCTTC. This chain connects TRBV27 to TRBJ1-2; TRBD1 agrees at 8 bases. Trimming took 4 bases from V and 4 from J; bases not matched to a gene: 8. The CDR3 length is 15 residues. The V gene's germline CDR1 is MNHEY and CDR2 SMNVEV (reference sequence).

The chain has TRBV28 and TRBJ2-7; D is possibly TRBD2 (6 bases). This CDR3 is 12 amino acids long. Trimming shortened V by 2 bases and J by 5 bases, and 7 bases separated the two germline ends. Looked up from germline, CDR1 is MDHEN and CDR2 is SYDVKM. CDR3 sequence: CASSLGGNEQYF. The CDR3, as DNA: TGTGCCAGCAGTTTAGGGGGGAACGAGCAGTACTTC.

The chain joins TRBV29-1 to TRBJ1-5; D unresolved. Trimming took 7 bases from V and 2 from J, leaving 18 bases between them. CDR3 length equals 15 residues. Germline V CDR1 and CDR2: SQVTM, ANQGSEA. CDR3 DNA sequence: TGCAGCGCCCGAGAAGAGGGAATAGGCAATCAGCCCCAGCATTTT. Translation: CSAREEGIGNQPQHF.

The J gene is TRBJ2-7, the V gene TRBV28, with 9 positions matching TRBD1. Germline trimming cut 5 bases from V and 6 bases from J; bases unmatched to any gene: 14. The CDR3 has 16 amino acids. Germline V gives CDR1 MDHEN, CDR2 SYDVKM. The CDR3 nucleotides read TGTGCCAGCAGTAGGGGTCCGGGACAGGGAGATTTCGAGCAGTACTTC. Its translation is CASSRGPGQGDFEQYF. The complete variable domain, with remaining parts taken from reference TRBV28 and TRBJ2-7, reads DVKVTQSSRYLVKRTGEKVFLECVQDMDHENMFWYRQDPGLGLRLIYFSYDVKMKEKGDIPEGYSVSREKKERFSLILESASTNQTSMYLCASSRGPGQGDFEQYFGPGTRLTVT.

V gene TRBV7-6 combines with J gene TRBJ2-7, with D perhaps matching TRBD1 (6 bases). The germline gives CDR1 SGHVS, CDR2 FNYEAQ. The CDR3 extends over 15 amino acids. V lost 1 base to trimming and J lost 2 bases, with 12 bases between them. In DNA form, the CDR3 reads TGTGCCAGCAGCTTAGGGTGGACAGAAACCTACGAGCAGTACTTC. Translation gives CASSLGWTETYEQYF.

This chain joins TRBV7-9 and TRBJ2-7; 8 nucleotides match TRBD1. This CDR3 comprises 15 residues. The ends lost 3 bases at V and 2 bases at J; junction bases unmatched: 6. Germline CDR1 SEHNR, CDR2 FQNEAQ (reference sequence). CDR3 nucleotide sequence: TGTGCCAGCAGCTTGCGTCTGGACAGGGCCTACGAGCAGTACTTC. This translates into CASSLRLDRAYEQYF. Filled out from reference TRBV7-9 and TRBJ2-7, the complete variable domain reads DTGVSQNPRHKITKRGQNVTFRCDPISEHNRLYWYRQTLGQGPEFLTYFQNEAQLEKSRLLSDRFSAERPKGSFSTLEIQRTEQGDSAMYLCASSLRLDRAYEQYFGPGTRLTVT.